Listed here are 27 T cell receptor beta chains from one sample, sequenced in a study of OX40 agonist ivuxolimab in advanced cancers. This table comes from immunoSEQ multiplex PCR, and its TCRdb copy is limited to in-frame clones, with some not included. The sample contains roughly 41,000 clones, 90% to 95% of which appear only once. Sequenced material: CD4+ or CD8+ T cells sorted from blood, taken in a trial of the OX40 agonist ivuxolimab. These receptors all stem from an adult with an advanced solid tumor such as melanoma, head and neck, liver or kidney cancer.

The V call is TRBV7-6, the J call TRBJ2-3; D uncertain. Germline loops: CDR1 SGHVS, CDR2 FNYEAQ. The CDR3 consists of 15 residues. V gave up 4 bases and J gave up 0 bases, with 11 bases separating them. This CDR3 reads CASSYSYLSTDTQYF. Written as DNA, the CDR3 is TGTGCCAGCAGCTATTCCTACCTTAGCACAGATACGCAGTATTTT.

The rearrangement joins TRBV29-1 to TRBJ2-1; 8 bases are shared with TRBD2. The CDR3 totals 16 residues. J was trimmed by 4 bases and V by 0 bases; bases with no gene match: 8. From germline, CDR1 is SQVTM and CDR2 ANQGSEA. The CDR3 is CSVEDGSGRTYNEQFF. As DNA, the CDR3 is TGCAGCGTTGAAGATGGCAGCGGGAGAACTTACAATGAGCAGTTCTTC.

This chain links TRBV21-1 with TRBJ2-6; the table calls TRBD1, which could not be checked here. TRBV21-1 has pseudogene status. This CDR3 has 16 amino acids. The CDR3 loop is CASSKDRSCGANVLTF. The CDR3 DNA reads as TGTGCCAGCAGCAAAGACAGGTCCTGTGGGGCCAACGTCCTGACTTTC.

The chain employs TRBV4-2 and TRBJ2-2, with TRBD1 identical over 8 bases. The CDR3 runs 14 residues. V shed 3 bases and J 5 bases; nucleotides not matched to a gene: 2. Germline V gene lookup returns CDR1 LGHNA and CDR2 YNFKEQ. The CDR3 loop is CASSQNRGTGELFF. The CDR3 DNA reads as TGTGCCAGCAGCCAGAACAGGGGGACCGGGGAGCTGTTTTTT.

The gene calls are TRBV5-4 and TRBJ2-7; no definite D call. The CDR3 extends over 12 amino acids. Trimming removed 4 bases from V and 2 bases from J, with 7 bases in between. Looked up from germline, CDR1 is SGHNT and CDR2 is YYREEE (reference sequence). The CDR3 loop reads CASSVGAYEQYF. The CDR3 DNA follows: TGTGCCAGCAGCGTCGGTGCCTACGAGCAGTACTTC.

The chain employs TRBV28 and TRBJ2-3; TRBD1 or TRBD2 may be the D gene (5 bases each). V lost 6 bases and J lost 0, with 10 bases in between. CDR1 and CDR2 (germline): MDHEN, SYDVKM. This CDR3 is 14 amino acids long. The CDR3 DNA is TGTGCCAGCAGCTCGGGACGGAGCACAGATACGCAGTATTTT. Translated: CASSSGRSTDTQYF.

The J gene is TRBJ2-5, the V gene TRBV9; 7 positions agree with TRBD1. This CDR3 is built from 16 residues. The V gene's germline CDR1 is SGDLS and CDR2 YYNGEE. With V trimmed by 3 bases and J by 5 bases, 13 bases remained unmatched. The CDR3 DNA is TGTGCCAGCAGCGGCCGGGACAGCTTTGGGTGGGAGACCCAGTACTTC. Translating gives CASSGRDSFGWETQYF.

CDR3 nucleotide sequence: TGTGCCAGTAGATCGTATGAGAGCGGGCCACTCTACAATGAGCAGTTCTTC. Translated: CASRSYESGPLYNEQFF. This chain connects TRBV19 to TRBJ2-1; TRBD2 is a possible D gene (6 bases). Trimming pared 6 bases from V and 3 bases from J, leaving 21 bases between. The CDR3 has 17 residues. Germline CDR1 is LNHDA and CDR2 is SQIVND (reference sequence).

The chain uses TRBV5-1 and TRBJ2-2; 9 bases are a match to TRBD2. CDR3 size: 15 residues. Germline CDR1 SGHRS, CDR2 YFSETQ. With 5 bases clipped from V and 6 bases from J, the junction kept 8 bases outside the gene matches. CDR3 bases: TGCGCCAGCAGTATGATAGCGGGGGACCCCGGGGAGCTGTTTTTT. Its translation is CASSMIAGDPGELFF.

This chain uses TRBV7-2 with TRBJ2-7; 7 nucleotides line up with TRBD2. Germline V gene sequence: CDR1 SGHTA, CDR2 FQGNSA. CDR3 length: 14 amino acids. The ends lost 1 base at V and 3 bases at J; junction bases unmatched: 3. The CDR3 protein is CASSLVGEGYEQYF. The CDR3 DNA reads as TGTGCCAGCAGCTTAGTTGGGGAGGGCTACGAGCAGTACTTC.

The chain recombines TRBV4-1 with TRBJ1-5, with a weak D call TRBD1 (5 bases). V was clipped by 4 bases and J by 1 base, with 11 bases between them. There are 15 residues in the CDR3. In germline, CDR1 is MGHRA, CDR2 YSYEKL. The DNA of the CDR3 is TGCGCCAGCAGCCCTTCAGACAGCAGCAATCAGCCCCAGCATTTT. Encoded protein: CASSPSDSSNQPQHF.

This chain connects TRBV4-3 to TRBJ1-1; D not resolved. This CDR3 region has 15 residues. V lost 0 bases, J lost 2 bases, and 10 bases lay in between. Germline V gives CDR1 LGHNA, CDR2 YSLEER. The CDR3 DNA reads TGCGCCAGCAGCCAAGAAGTGGTGGCCAACACTGAAGCTTTCTTT. Its protein product is CASSQEVVANTEAFF.

The rearrangement joins TRBV7-9 to TRBJ1-4; 8 positions match TRBD1. The V gene's germline CDR1 is SEHNR and CDR2 FQNEAQ (reference sequence). This CDR3 comprises 13 residues. Trimming took 5 bases from V and 6 from J; bases not matched to a gene: 2. This CDR3 is CASSRQGYEKLFF. DNA for the CDR3: TGTGCCAGCAGCCGACAGGGGTATGAAAAACTGTTTTTT. The full variable domain, with the rest looked up from reference TRBV7-9 and TRBJ1-4, is DTGVSQNPRHKITKRGQNVTFRCDPISEHNRLYWYRQTLGQGPEFLTYFQNEAQLEKSRLLSDRFSAERPKGSFSTLEIQRTEQGDSAMYLCASSRQGYEKLFFGSGTQLSVL.

The gene calls are TRBV30 and TRBJ2-3; TRBD1 aligns across 8 bases. J lost 3 bases, V lost 5 bases, and 1 base had no gene match. The CDR3 is 12 residues long. Germline assignment: CDR1 GTSNPN and CDR2 SVGIG (reference sequence). CDR3 loop: CAWDRGTDTQYF. The CDR3 DNA is TGTGCCTGGGACAGGGGAACAGATACGCAGTATTTT.

The V gene is TRBV7-9, the J gene TRBJ2-7; 11 bases align to TRBD2. There are 15 residues in the CDR3. With V trimmed by 4 bases and J by 4 bases, 6 bases remained unmatched. CDR1 is SEHNR and CDR2 is FQNEAQ in the germline V gene (reference sequence). This CDR3 is CASSSQLAGVYEQYF. The CDR3 DNA is TGTGCCAGCAGCTCCCAACTAGCGGGAGTTTACGAGCAGTACTTC.

The chain combines TRBV27 with TRBJ1-5; a possible D gene is TRBD1 (6 bases). The length of the CDR3 is 13 residues. V lost 6 bases and J lost 5, with 11 bases in between. Germline V lookup: CDR1 MNHEY, CDR2 SMNVEV (reference sequence). Here the CDR3 reads CASRGQSYQPQHF. The CDR3 region has the DNA TGTGCCAGCAGAGGACAGAGCTATCAGCCCCAGCATTTT.

This chain links TRBV11-2 with TRBJ1-1; D possibly corresponds to TRBD1 (5 bases). V shed 3 bases and J shed 0 bases, with 14 bases lying between them. This CDR3 region has 16 residues. CDR1 is SGHAT, CDR2 FQNNGV, per germline. CDR3 sequence: CASSFPTRTLNTEAFF. CDR3 nucleotides: TGTGCCAGCAGCTTCCCTACCCGGACACTGAACACTGAAGCTTTCTTT.

The chain uses TRBV27 and TRBJ2-5; D gene unclear. V gave up 8 bases and J gave up 1 base, with 14 bases separating them. There are 14 residues in the CDR3. The germline gives CDR1 MNHEY, CDR2 SMNVEV (reference sequence). CDR3 amino acids: CASATLVIQETQYF. In DNA, the CDR3 is TGTGCCAGCGCCACCTTAGTCATCCAAGAGACCCAGTACTTC.

The genes are TRBV28 and TRBJ1-5; D gene ambiguous. Germline CDR1 MDHEN, CDR2 SYDVKM. V dropped 2 bases and J dropped 2 bases, with 7 bases sitting between them. This CDR3 region has 14 residues. The CDR3 coding sequence is TGTGCCAGCAGTTTAGGGCTGGGCAATCAGCCCCAGCATTTT. Protein sequence: CASSLGLGNQPQHF.

The chain has TRBV5-1 and TRBJ2-2, with a weak D call TRBD1 (6 bases). The germline V gene encodes CDR1 SGHRS and CDR2 YFSETQ. CDR3 length: 15 amino acids. V was cut by 6 bases and J by 3 bases, with 15 bases left in between. The CDR3 here is CASIPNRVYTGELFF. The CDR3 DNA sequence: TGCGCCAGCATACCTAACAGGGTTTACACCGGGGAGCTGTTTTTT.

V usage is TRBV4-3 and J usage is TRBJ1-1, with no clear D. The CDR3 totals 16 residues. From germline, CDR1 is LGHNA and CDR2 YSLEER. Trimming shortened V by 1 base and J by 5 bases, and 17 bases separated the two germline ends. The CDR3 DNA reads as TGCGCCAGCAGCCAAGGTATTCCCGGAGAAGGGACTGAAGCTTTCTTT. This sequence encodes CASSQGIPGEGTEAFF.

V and J are TRBV7-2 and TRBJ1-5; D perhaps matches TRBD1 (5 bases). Germline V gene lookup returns CDR1 SGHTA and CDR2 FQGNSA. Trimming removed 2 bases from V and 2 bases from J, with 10 bases in between. This CDR3 spans 15 amino acids. For the CDR3, the DNA is TGTGCCAGCAGCTTATTGGGGGGGGGCAATCAGCCCCAGCATTTT. This gives the protein CASSLLGGGNQPQHF.

The J gene is TRBJ2-7, the V gene TRBV6-6, with 9 bases lining up with TRBD1. CDR1 MNHNY and CDR2 SVGAGI come from the germline V gene (reference sequence). V shed 2 bases and J 3 bases; nucleotides not matched to a gene: 8. The CDR3 runs to 16 residues. Here the CDR3 reads CASSYPGTGPFYEQYF. The DNA for the CDR3 is TGTGCCAGCAGTTACCCCGGGACAGGGCCCTTCTACGAGCAGTACTTC.

This chain links TRBV15 with TRBJ1-3, with unresolved D. Trimming removed 0 bases at V and 0 bases at J, with 6 bases between. Germline-derived CDR1 and CDR2 are LNHNV and YYDKDF (reference sequence). CDR3 size: 15 residues. The DNA for the CDR3 is TGTGCCACCAGCAGAGACAGGCACTCTGGAAACACCATATATTTT. Translating gives CATSRDRHSGNTIYF.

The V call is TRBV18, the J call TRBJ2-2, with 13 bases aligning to TRBD2. CDR3 length: 17 amino acids. Per the germline V gene, CDR1 is KGHSH and CDR2 is LQKENI. V gave up 4 bases and J gave up 4 bases; unmatched junction bases: 6. CDR3 sequence (DNA): TGTGCCAGCTCACTGGGACTAGCGGGAATCCCCACCGGGGAGCTGTTTTTT. Translation gives CASSLGLAGIPTGELFF.

The chain recombines TRBV9 with TRBJ2-1; D unclear. The CDR3 loop spans 15 amino acids. Germline V gene sequence: CDR1 SGDLS, CDR2 YYNGEE. V gave up 0 bases and J gave up 8 bases, with 15 bases separating them. This CDR3 reads CASSVEGSSKYEQFF. The CDR3 coding sequence is TGTGCCAGCAGCGTAGAGGGTAGCAGTAAATATGAGCAGTTCTTC.

This rearrangement joins TRBV6-1 to TRBJ1-1, with D possibly matching TRBD1 (6 bases). The ends were cut back, 3 bases at V and 8 bases at J, with 13 bases in the middle. The germline CDR1 and CDR2 sequences are MNHNS and SASEGT. The CDR3 sequence is 13 residues long. The CDR3 nucleotides read TGTGCCAGCAGTGACGCAGGGGCTTACGAAGCTTTCTTT. It specifies CASSDAGAYEAFF.